This T cell receptor beta chain was captured in a study of blood T cells in healthy people across ages. Study-level findings and limits: Reliance upon unsorted PBMCs precluded definitive naive versus antigen-experienced comparison. As naive T cell percentage varied, TCR beta diversity correlated strongly with it.

Primed by a sample-barcoded 5' primer and a J-beta primer mix, a second PCR proceeded for roughly 7 to 11 cycles. Each CDR3 protein is one row after TCRdb ran MiXCR on the 5' RACE reads. The data hold 450,000 to 600,000 distinct CDR3 sequences, with about 27% observed a single time. Trimming stripped 6 bases from V and 6 bases from J, with 15 bases between. This CDR3 is built from 13 residues. Germline CDR1 is MNHEY and CDR2 is SVGEGT. Only a few counts were recorded for this clonotype. Its antigen remains unknown. Separately, the same data were catalogued under a study of T cells of mothers and their children. As reported in that work: Mothers and children who were related shared slightly more overlap than unrelated pairs, but not significantly more.

V is TRBV6-2 or TRBV6-3 and J is TRBJ2-7; weak D call: TRBD2 (6 bases). Sequencing was done on a sample of blood. This sequence originates from a boy under 10 years old in good health. CDR3 coding DNA: TGTGCCAGCAGAAGAGGACTACCCAGCGAGCAGTACTTC. Residues: CASRRGLPSEQYF.